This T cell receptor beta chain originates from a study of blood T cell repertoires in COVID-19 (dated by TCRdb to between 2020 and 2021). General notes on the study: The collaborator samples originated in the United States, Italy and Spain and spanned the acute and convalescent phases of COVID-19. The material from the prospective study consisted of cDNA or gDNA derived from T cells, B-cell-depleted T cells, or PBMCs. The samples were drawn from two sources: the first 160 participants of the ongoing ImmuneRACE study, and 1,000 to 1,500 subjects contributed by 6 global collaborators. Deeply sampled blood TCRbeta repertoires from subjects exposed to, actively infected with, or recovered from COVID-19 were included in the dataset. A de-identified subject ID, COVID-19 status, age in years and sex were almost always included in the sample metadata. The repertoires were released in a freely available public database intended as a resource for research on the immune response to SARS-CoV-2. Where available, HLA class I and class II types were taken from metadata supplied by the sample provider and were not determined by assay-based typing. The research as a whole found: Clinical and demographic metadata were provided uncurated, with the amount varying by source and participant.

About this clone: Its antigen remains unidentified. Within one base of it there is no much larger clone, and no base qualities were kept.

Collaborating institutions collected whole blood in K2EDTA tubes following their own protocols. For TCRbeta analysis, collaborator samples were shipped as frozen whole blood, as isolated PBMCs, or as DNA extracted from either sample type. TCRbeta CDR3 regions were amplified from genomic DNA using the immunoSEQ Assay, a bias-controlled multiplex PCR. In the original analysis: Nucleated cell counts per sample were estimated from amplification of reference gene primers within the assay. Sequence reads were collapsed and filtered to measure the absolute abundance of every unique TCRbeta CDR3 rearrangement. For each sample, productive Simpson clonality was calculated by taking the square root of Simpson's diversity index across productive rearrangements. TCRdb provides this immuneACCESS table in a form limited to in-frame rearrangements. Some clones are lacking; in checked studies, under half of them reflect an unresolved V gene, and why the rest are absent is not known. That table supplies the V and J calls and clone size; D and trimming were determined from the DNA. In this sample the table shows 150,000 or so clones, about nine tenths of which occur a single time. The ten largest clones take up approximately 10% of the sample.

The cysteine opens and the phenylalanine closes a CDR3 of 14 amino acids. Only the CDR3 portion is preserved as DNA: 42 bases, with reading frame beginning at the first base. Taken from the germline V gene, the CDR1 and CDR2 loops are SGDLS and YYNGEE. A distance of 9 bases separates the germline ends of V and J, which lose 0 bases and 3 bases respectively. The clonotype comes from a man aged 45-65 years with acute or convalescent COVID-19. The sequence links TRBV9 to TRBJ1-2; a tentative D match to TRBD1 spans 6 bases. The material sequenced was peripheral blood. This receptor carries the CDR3 CASSVDRADYGYTF. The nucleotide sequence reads TGTGCCAGCAGCGTAGACAGGGCAGACTATGGCTACACCTTC.